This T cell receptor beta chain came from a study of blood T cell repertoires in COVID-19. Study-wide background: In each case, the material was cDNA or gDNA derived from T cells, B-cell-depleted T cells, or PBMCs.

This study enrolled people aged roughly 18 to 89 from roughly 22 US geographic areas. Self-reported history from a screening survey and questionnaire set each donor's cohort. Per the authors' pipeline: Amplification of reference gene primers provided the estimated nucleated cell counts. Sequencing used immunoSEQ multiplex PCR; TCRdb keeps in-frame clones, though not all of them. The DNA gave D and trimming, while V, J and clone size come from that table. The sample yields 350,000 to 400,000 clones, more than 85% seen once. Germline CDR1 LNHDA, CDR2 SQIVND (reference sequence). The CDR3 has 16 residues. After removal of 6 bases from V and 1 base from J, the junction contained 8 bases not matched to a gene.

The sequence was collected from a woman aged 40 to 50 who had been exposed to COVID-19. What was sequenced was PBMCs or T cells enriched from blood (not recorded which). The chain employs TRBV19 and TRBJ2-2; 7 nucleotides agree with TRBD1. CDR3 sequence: CASRNQRQGNTGELFF. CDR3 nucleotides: TGTGCCAGTAGGAATCAAAGACAGGGGAACACCGGGGAGCTGTTTTTT.